These T cell receptor beta chains were read from a single sample in a study of T cell changes during pregnancy in multiple sclerosis. Assay used: immunoSEQ multiplex PCR; TCRdb lists only in-frame clones, some missing. This sample has roughly 30,000 clones; 85% to 90% occur once, and the top ten carry 6.5% to 9.5%. The sample in question was CD8+ T cells from peripheral blood mononuclear cells, obtained after pregnancy. These receptors originate from a female donor with multiple sclerosis, enrolled in a pregnancy study. Each CDR3 is given with its conserved first and last residue. D genes are given only for firm matches. Only part of the rows carry a size: once, few, many, or a class if the clone is expanded.

V gene	D gene	clone size	J gene	CDR3 protein	CDR3 DNA
TRBV15	NA	few	TRBJ1-5	CATSSPVSNQPQHF	TGTGCCACCAGCAGCCCAGTTAGCAATCAGCCCCAGCATTTT
TRBV27	TRBD2	NA	TRBJ2-7	CASSFGGNYEQYF	TGTGCCAGCAGTTTCGGGGGGAACTACGAGCAGTACTTC
TRBV27	TRBD1	NA	TRBJ2-7	CASSWGDRGIYEQYF	TGTGCCAGCAGCTGGGGGGACAGGGGAATATACGAGCAGTACTTC
TRBV9	NA	few	TRBJ1-4	CASSAGGEKLFF	TGTGCCAGCAGCGCGGGTGGTGAAAAACTGTTTTTT
TRBV6-1	TRBD1	NA	TRBJ1-3	CASSSGQGGSNTIYF	TGTGCCAGCAGTTCCGGACAGGGGGGTAGTAACACCATATATTTT
TRBV7-9	NA	NA	TRBJ1-6	CASSLVFGDSPLHF	TGTGCCAGCAGCTTAGTTTTCGGGGATTCACCCCTCCACTTT
TRBV6-5	NA	NA	TRBJ1-2	CASRPRGVHYGYTF	TGTGCCAGCAGACCCCGGGGGGTTCACTATGGCTACACCTTC
TRBV28	TRBD1	NA	TRBJ1-3	CASSPGTASGNTIYF	TGTGCCAGCAGCCCGGGGACAGCCTCTGGAAACACCATATATTTT
TRBV4-3	NA	NA	TRBJ2-1	CASSHLFGGLVYEQFF	TGCGCCAGCAGCCACCTTTTCGGGGGTCTAGTCTATGAGCAGTTCTTC
TRBV10-3	TRBD2	few	TRBJ2-1	CAISESRASGDHNEQFF	TGTGCCATCAGTGAGTCGCGGGCTAGCGGAGACCACAATGAGCAGTTCTTC
TRBV7-4	NA	NA	TRBJ2-7	CASSQRPGSLGEQYF	TGTGCCAGCAGCCAGCGGCCTGGGTCTCTGGGCGAGCAGTACTTC
TRBV30	TRBD2	NA	TRBJ2-2	CAWSVRHLEGGGWGSRGAVF	TGTGCCTGGAGTGTACGCCACTTGGAAGGCGGGGGATGGGGGTCCCGGGGAGCTGTTTTT
TRBV7-2	NA	NA	TRBJ1-2	CASSLSRGVNYGYTF	TGTGCCAGCAGCTTATCCAGGGGCGTAAACTATGGCTACACCTTC
TRBV27	NA	NA	TRBJ2-3	CASSLEVAYTDTQYF	TGTGCCAGCAGTTTGGAGGTGGCCTACACAGATACGCAGTATTTT
TRBV20-1	NA	NA	TRBJ1-2	CSARDYGYTF	TGCAGTGCTCGGGACTATGGCTACACCTTC
TRBV5-1	TRBD1	once	TRBJ2-7	CASSPGGTGRSEQYF	TGCGCCAGCAGTCCTGGGGGGACAGGGAGGAGCGAGCAGTACTTC
TRBV6-1	TRBD1	medium-sized	TRBJ1-4	CASSEEDRGSEKLFF	TGTGCCAGCAGTGAAGAGGACAGGGGTAGTGAAAAACTGTTTTTT
TRBV10-3	NA	NA	TRBJ1-2	CATISPLQGNYGYTF	TGTGCCACCATTTCCCCCCTACAGGGAAACTATGGCTACACCTTC
TRBV2	NA	NA	TRBJ1-2	CASRVAGWGYTF	TGTGCCAGCAGGGTGGCGGGCTGGGGCTACACCTTC
TRBV10-3	NA	NA	TRBJ1-5	CAISEEEGYQPQHF	TGTGCCATCAGTGAGGAGGAGGGCTATCAGCCCCAGCATTTT
TRBV4-2	TRBD2	NA	TRBJ2-3	CASSYDPSGGDSDTQYF	TGTGCCAGCAGCTACGACCCTAGCGGGGGCGACTCAGATACGCAGTATTTT
TRBV29-1	TRBD2	NA	TRBJ2-1	CSAALGGGDYNEQFF	TGCAGCGCCGCCCTCGGCGGGGGAGATTACAATGAGCAGTTCTTC
TRBV9	TRBD1	NA	TRBJ1-2	CASSVQGVNHTF	TGTGCCAGCAGCGTGCAGGGGGTGAATCACACCTTC
TRBV7-9	TRBD2	once	TRBJ2-7	CASSLILAGAYEQYF	TGTGCCAGCAGCTTAATACTAGCGGGGGCCTACGAGCAGTACTTC
TRBV6-1	NA	NA	TRBJ1-4	CASSEALEGGKKLFF	TGTGCCAGCAGTGAGGCGTTAGAGGGCGGGAAGAAACTGTTTTTT